This TCR beta chain was recovered during a study of T-cell reconstitution after alpha-beta-depleted transplantation in children. Unique molecular identifiers were incorporated when the TCRbeta library was constructed. TCRdb fed the PCR reads into MiXCR, producing one record per CDR3 protein. Altogether 70,000 or so distinct CDR3 sequences are present, roughly 10% being singletons, with the ten largest covering about 13%. Points from the study as a whole: Surviving recipient T cells and thymic progenitors produced the high day-60 TCRbeta diversity seen in some patients. T-cell counts and diversity were attributed mostly to newly produced T cells one year after transplant.

This clonotype was seen at least ten times. Its antigen is not identified. Material: PBMCs, obtained before TCRalphabeta/CD19-depleted stem cell transplant. This clonotype was obtained from a boy between 10 and 17 years old with acute myeloid leukemia, due to receive a stem cell transplant.

The CDR3 sequence: CASSSQSNQPQHF. As DNA, the CDR3 is TGTGCCAGCAGTTCCCAAAGCAATCAGCCCCAGCATTTT. This chain links TRBV6-5 with TRBJ1-5; D is unclear. Trimming cost V 4 bases and J 1 base, with 5 bases left between them. The CDR3 has 13 residues. Germline V gene data show CDR1 as MNHEY and CDR2 as SVGAGI.